These 13 T cell receptor beta chains came from one sample sequenced in a study of CD8 T cells in Susac syndrome. RNA, at 0.5 to 1 ug, was reverse transcribed with random hexamers. MiXCR, run by TCRdb on the immunoSEQ multiplex PCR reads, gives a single entry per CDR3 protein. This table holds around 170,000 distinct CDR3 sequences, just over 90% found once. The specimen sequenced was CD4+ T cells from PBMCs. The receptors were sampled from a human donor in good health.

This rearrangement joins TRBV18 to TRBJ1-3; D is undetermined. The CDR3 sequence is 15 residues long. Trimming cost V 5 bases and J 0 bases, with 11 bases left between them. The germline gives CDR1 KGHSH, CDR2 LQKENI. CDR3 nucleotide sequence: TGTGCCAGCTCAGATTTGGCCTCCTCTGGAAACACCATATATTTT. Translation: CASSDLASSGNTIYF.

Only one count was recorded for this clonotype. The chain couples TRBV10-3 to TRBJ1-2; unclear D gene. Germline V gene lookup returns CDR1 ENHRY and CDR2 SYGVKD. The CDR3 has 14 amino acids. V was trimmed by 2 bases and J by 7 bases, leaving 14 bases between them. For the CDR3, the DNA is TGTGCCATCAGTGAGCCGACCGGCCGGGGTGGCTACACCTTC. It yields the protein CAISEPTGRGGYTF.

The genes are TRBV2 and TRBJ1-1; D ambiguous. Germline V CDR1 and CDR2: SNHLY, FYNNEI. CDR3 length equals 11 residues. The V end lost 4 bases, the J end lost 8 bases, and 8 bases lay between the germline ends. This CDR3 is CASSAEEEAFF. The CDR3 nucleotides read TGTGCCAGCAGTGCAGAGGAAGAAGCTTTCTTT.

V and J are TRBV24-1 and TRBJ2-3; tentatively, D is TRBD2 (6 bases). The length of the CDR3 is 13 residues. The V and J ends lost 9 bases and 6 bases respectively, with 15 bases between them. Per the germline V gene, CDR1 is KGHDR and CDR2 is SFDVKD. Here the CDR3 DNA reads TGTGCCACCCAGGCCGGGGCGGGGGATACGCAGTATTTT. It translates to CATQAGAGDTQYF.

The V gene is TRBV6-5, the J gene TRBJ1-4, with 9 bases fitting TRBD1. Germline V CDR1 and CDR2: MNHEY, SVGAGI. J was trimmed by 7 bases and V by 2 bases; bases with no gene match: 11. The CDR3 runs to 17 residues. The CDR3 nucleotides are TGTGCCAGCAGTTACCGGACAGGGGTTGGCATGGGTGAAAAACTGTTTTTT. This codes for CASSYRTGVGMGEKLFF.

V usage is TRBV2 and J usage is TRBJ2-3; 11 nucleotides match TRBD2. Germline loops: CDR1 SNHLY, CDR2 FYNNEI. The CDR3 consists of 16 residues. The ends lost 1 base at V and 7 bases at J; junction bases unmatched: 7. The CDR3 DNA reads as TGTGCCAGCAGTGAAGAGGGGACTAGCGGAGTACATACGCAGTATTTT. Protein: CASSEEGTSGVHTQYF.

This sequence joins TRBV2 and TRBJ1-2, with D unresolved. Trimming removed 6 bases at V and 4 bases at J, with 21 bases between. Germline CDR1 SNHLY, CDR2 FYNNEI. CDR3 length: 16 amino acids. For the CDR3, the DNA is TGTGCCAGCAGCATAGGACTGAGATTGTGGCCCTATGGCTACACCTTC. Translation gives CASSIGLRLWPYGYTF.

The CDR3 sequence: CASISDGQTEAFF. As DNA, the CDR3 is TGTGCCAGTATATCGGACGGGCAAACTGAAGCTTTCTTT. The chain is built from TRBV19 and TRBJ1-1, with D uncertain. Trimming took off 7 bases at V and 5 bases at J, with 14 bases between the two ends. The CDR3 length is 13 residues. Germline-derived CDR1 and CDR2 are LNHDA and SQIVND (reference sequence).

J is TRBJ1-4 and V is TRBV7-2, with D maybe TRBD1 (6 bases). V was shortened by 5 bases and J by 8 bases, with 15 bases between the two germline ends. This CDR3 is built from 14 residues. Germline V gene data show CDR1 as SGHTA and CDR2 as FQGNSA. CDR3 sequence (DNA): TGTGCCAGCAGCAAAACAGGGCCCCGGGAAAAACTGTTTTTT. As protein: CASSKTGPREKLFF. Together with reference TRBV7-2 and TRBJ1-4, the CDR3 gives the full variable domain: GAGVSQSPSNKVTEKGKDVELRCDPISGHTALYWYRQSLGQGLEFLIYFQGNSAPDKSGLPSDRFSAERTGGSVSTLTIQRTQQEDSAVYLCASSKTGPREKLFFGSGTQLSVL.

V gene TRBV29-1 combines with J gene TRBJ2-4, with D possibly TRBD2 on 5 matching bases. This CDR3 region has 14 residues. V lost 0 bases, J lost 0 bases, and 6 bases lay in between. Germline-derived CDR1 and CDR2 are SQVTM and ANQGSEA. The CDR3 nucleotides read TGCAGCGTTGAAGACGGACTAGCCAAAAACATTCAGTACTTC. Its protein is CSVEDGLAKNIQYF.

The chain combines TRBV5-1 with TRBJ2-7; unclear D gene. Germline CDR1 and CDR2: SGHRS and YFSETQ. The CDR3 runs 14 residues. V dropped 6 bases and J dropped 3 bases, with 16 bases sitting between them. CDR3 DNA: TGCGCCAGCACCTGGGAAAGGGCCAACTACGAGCAGTACTTC. Translation gives CASTWERANYEQYF.

V is TRBV5-1 and J is TRBJ2-3; TRBD1 aligns across 7 bases. J gave up 4 bases and V 4 bases, and 6 bases lay outside the gene matches. Germline V CDR1 and CDR2: SGHRS, YFSETQ. The CDR3 has 14 amino acids. CDR3 nucleotides: TGCGCCAGCAGCCCGGTTGGGACAGCAGATACGCAGTATTTT. Translated, it gives CASSPVGTADTQYF.

The chain recombines TRBV29-1 with TRBJ2-5; possible D gene TRBD1, 5 bases. Germline V gives CDR1 SQVTM, CDR2 ANQGSEA. CDR3 size: 12 residues. The V end was cut by 4 bases, the J end by 7 bases, with 13 bases between. DNA of the CDR3: TGCAGCGTTGGCTGGACATGGGGGACCCAGTACTTC. Protein sequence: CSVGWTWGTQYF.